These T cell receptor beta chains were read from a single sample in a study of blood T cell repertoires in COVID-19. Repertoires were generated with immunoSEQ multiplex PCR, while TCRdb's copy carries only in-frame clones and drops some. The sample records around 300,000 clones, roughly 88% being singletons. Specimen: peripheral blood. These receptors were collected from a woman in her sixties or seventies with acute or convalescent COVID-19. CDR3s include the opening cysteine and the closing phenylalanine or tryptophan. The D gene is left open where the match is weak. Not all rows give a size; the values are once, few, many and, for expanded clones, a class.

CDR3nt | CDR3aa | v_gene | d_gene | j_gene | len | abundance
TGTGCCAGCAGCGAGCGGATCAGCTCCTATAATTCACCCCTCCACTTT | CASSERISSYNSPLHF | TRBV7-2 | - | TRBJ1-6 | 16 | -
TGTGCCAGCAGCGCGTCACAGGGAAAGAACACCGGGGAGCTGTTTTTT | CASSASQGKNTGELFF | TRBV9 | - | TRBJ2-2 | 16 | -
TGTGCCAGCTCACCCAGGTCTAAGCAGCGGGACCGCCTTAACACAGATACGCAGTATTTT | CASSPRSKQRDRLNTDTQYF | TRBV18 | TRBD2 | TRBJ2-3 | 20 | -
TGTGCCACCCAGGGGTCGAACACTGAAGCTTTCTTT | CATQGSNTEAFF | TRBV10-3 | - | TRBJ1-1 | 12 | -
TGTGCCAGCAGCTCCCCGACTCCGGGCTACACCTTC | CASSSPTPGYTF | TRBV7-9 | - | TRBJ1-2 | 12 | -
TGTGCCACCCCAACAGGGGACGGCTACACCTTC | CATPTGDGYTF | TRBV7-9 | TRBD1 | TRBJ1-2 | 11 | once
TGTGCCAGCAAATACGCGCAGGGTCAGGATGGCTACACCTTC | CASKYAQGQDGYTF | TRBV6-5 | - | TRBJ1-2 | 14 | -
TGTGCCTGGGCAGGGGGAACGAACACCGGGGAGCTGTTTTTT | CAWAGGTNTGELFF | TRBV30 | TRBD1 | TRBJ2-2 | 14 | -
TGTGCCAGCAGCGGAACCGGGACAGGGGGCTCCCTCTCTGGAAACACCATATATTTT | CASSGTGTGGSLSGNTIYF | TRBV9 | TRBD1 | TRBJ1-3 | 19 | -
TGTGCCAGCAGTCCCCAGGGTTGGACAGATACGCAGTATTTT | CASSPQGWTDTQYF | TRBV27 | - | TRBJ2-3 | 14 | -
TGTGCCAGCAGCGTAGAGGACAGGGAGAACACTGAAGCTTTCTTT | CASSVEDRENTEAFF | TRBV9 | TRBD1 | TRBJ1-1 | 15 | -
TGTGCCAGCAGCCGGTTAAACACCCGACAGGGCTCACCCCTCCACTTT | CASSRLNTRQGSPLHF | TRBV7-9 | TRBD1 | TRBJ1-6 | 16 | -
TGTGCCAGCAGCCAGGGAGGAACACCAACCTATGGCTACACCTTC | CASSQGGTPTYGYTF | TRBV3-1/TRBV3-2 | - | TRBJ1-2 | 15 | -
TGTGCCAGCTCACCTACAGGGGAACCTGGAAACACCATATATTTT | CASSPTGEPGNTIYF | TRBV18 | TRBD1 | TRBJ1-3 | 15 | -
TGTGCCAGTAGTTCTAACAGGGGGCCGGACAACAATGAGCAGTTCTTC | CASSSNRGPDNNEQFF | TRBV19 | TRBD1 | TRBJ2-1 | 16 | -
TGTGCCAGCAGGGACGGGACAGTTAACACTGAAGCTTTCTTT | CASRDGTVNTEAFF | TRBV6-5 | TRBD1 | TRBJ1-1 | 14 | -
TGTGCCAGCGAAAGGGACAGGGGCCAGCCCCAGCATTTT | CASERDRGQPQHF | TRBV2 | TRBD1 | TRBJ1-5 | 13 | -
TGCAGTGCTAGTGAGGGGAGGACCACTGAAGCTTTCTTT | CSASEGRTTEAFF | TRBV20-1 | - | TRBJ1-1 | 13 | -
TGCGCCAGCAGTCCCTGGGGGGATATGTCCTACGAGCAGTACTTC | CASSPWGDMSYEQYF | TRBV10-2 | - | TRBJ2-7 | 15 | -
TGTGCCAGCGCCAGGGGGTTGAACAATGAGCAGTTCTTC | CASARGLNNEQFF | TRBV11-1 | TRBD1 | TRBJ2-1 | 13 | once
TGTGCCAGCATGCTGAGGGGACTAGTAAATGAGCAGTTCTTC | CASMLRGLVNEQFF | TRBV6-5 | TRBD2 | TRBJ2-1 | 14 | few
TGTGCCTGGAGTCTGCCGGGACAGAAAGGAGGGCCCCAGCATTTT | CAWSLPGQKGGPQHF | TRBV30 | TRBD1 | TRBJ1-5 | 15 | -
TGTGCCAGCTCACCAGGCGGAACCGGGGAGCTGTTTTTT | CASSPGGTGELFF | TRBV18 | - | TRBJ2-2 | 13 | -
TGTGCCAGCAGCCCCGCTCAGTCGAACACCGGGGAGCTGTTTTTT | CASSPAQSNTGELFF | TRBV5-4 | - | TRBJ2-2 | 15 | -
TGTGCCAGCAGTCCGCACTCGGACAGGGTGGATGAGCAGTTCTTC | CASSPHSDRVDEQFF | TRBV6-2/TRBV6-3 | TRBD1 | TRBJ2-1 | 15 | -
TGCGCCAGCAGCCAAAGGGGGACAGGGGAGGAAAAACTGTTTTTT | CASSQRGTGEEKLFF | TRBV4-1 | TRBD1 | TRBJ1-4 | 15 | few
TGTGCCAGCAGCTTAGATCTCGCGGGGGGGCCAACAGATACGCAGTATTTT | CASSLDLAGGPTDTQYF | TRBV11-2 | TRBD2 | TRBJ2-3 | 17 | -
TGTGCCAGCAGTTTATCAGGTCGGGGGGTAACCTTC | CASSLSGRGVTF | TRBV28 | - | TRBJ1-2 | 12 | -
TGTGCCAGCTCACCGACAGCTCTCCCTTACAATGAGCAGTTCTTC | CASSPTALPYNEQFF | TRBV18 | - | TRBJ2-1 | 15 | -
TGTGCCAGCAGTTATCTAGCGGGGGGCCCGGGGTATTTT | CASSYLAGGPGYF | TRBV6-2/TRBV6-3 | TRBD2 | TRBJ2-3 | 13 | -
TGTGCCAGAAGCCCCCGAGGGCAGGACTCTGGAAACACCATATATTTT | CARSPRGQDSGNTIYF | TRBV7-5 | - | TRBJ1-3 | 16 | -
TGTGCCAGCAGCCTAGGACAGGGGGCCTGGTATGGCTACACCTTC | CASSLGQGAWYGYTF | TRBV7-2 | TRBD1 | TRBJ1-2 | 15 | -
TGCGCCAGCAGCTTGGAGGGACAGGGGAGAAAAAAAGCTTTCTTT | CASSLEGQGRKKAFF | TRBV5-1 | TRBD1 | TRBJ1-1 | 15 | -
TGTGCCAGCAGTGAAAGGGGGCCCAGAAATTCACCCCTCCACTTT | CASSERGPRNSPLHF | TRBV2 | TRBD1 | TRBJ1-6 | 15 | -
TGTGCCAGCAGTGCCTTTCTACCCGGGGGGAACACTGAAGCTTTCTTT | CASSAFLPGGNTEAFF | TRBV2 | - | TRBJ1-1 | 16 | -
TGCGCCAGCAGCAGAGTTGGGGGCAACACTGAAGCTTTCTTT | CASSRVGGNTEAFF | TRBV5-1 | - | TRBJ1-1 | 14 | -
TGTGCCAGCAGCTTGGCCTCCGGGATGGGGGGTCAGCCCCAGCATTTT | CASSLASGMGGQPQHF | TRBV5-6 | - | TRBJ1-5 | 16 | -
TGTGCCAGCAGTGGGGGCAGGTGGCCCATAAACTATGGCTACACCTTC | CASSGGRWPINYGYTF | TRBV6-1 | - | TRBJ1-2 | 16 | -
TGTGCCAGCAGCCGCTCGGGGGGATATGGCTACACCTTC | CASSRSGGYGYTF | TRBV3-1/TRBV3-2 | - | TRBJ1-2 | 13 | once
TGTGCCAGCAGATCCGGGACAGGGGGCAACTATGGCTACACCTTC | CASRSGTGGNYGYTF | TRBV6-5 | TRBD1 | TRBJ1-2 | 15 | -
TGTGCCAGCAGACACAGGGCAGATACGCAGTATTTT | CASRHRADTQYF | TRBV12-3/TRBV12-4 | - | TRBJ2-3 | 12 | -
TGCAGTGCTAGGGGAGAGGACACCATATATTTT | CSARGEDTIYF | TRBV20-1 | - | TRBJ1-3 | 11 | -
TGTGCCAGCAAAATCGGCGGCCTCCTGAGGGAGCAGTACTTC | CASKIGGLLREQYF | TRBV2 | - | TRBJ2-7 | 14 | -
TGTGCCAGTAGTATCAAGGCCACCTTAGGGGAAAAACTATTTTTT | CASSIKATLGEKLFF | TRBV19 | - | TRBJ1-4 | 15 | -
TGTGCCAGCAGCTTGGTTCCGGGGACAGGGGCTGCTGGCTACACCTTC | CASSLVPGTGAAGYTF | TRBV5-6 | TRBD1 | TRBJ1-2 | 16 | -
TGTGCCAGCAGCCGGGACAGCAACGCCGAGCAGTACTTC | CASSRDSNAEQYF | TRBV3-1/TRBV3-2 | TRBD1 | TRBJ2-7 | 13 | -
TGTGCCAGCAGTCGACTAGCAGGGGCCGGGGAGCTGTTTTTT | CASSRLAGAGELFF | TRBV6-5 | - | TRBJ2-2 | 14 | few
TGCGCCAGCAGCCCCGCCCGGAGTGCTAGCACAGATACGCAGTATTTT | CASSPARSASTDTQYF | TRBV5-1 | - | TRBJ2-3 | 16 | -
TGCGCCAGCAGCCTAGCGGGTTTCGTCGGTTCCGGGGAGCTGTTTTTT | CASSLAGFVGSGELFF | TRBV5-1 | TRBD2 | TRBJ2-2 | 16 | -
TGTGCCAGCAGCCCCGACACCGGGGAGCTGTTTTTT | CASSPDTGELFF | TRBV3-1/TRBV3-2 | - | TRBJ2-2 | 12 | -
TGTGCCAGCAGCCTTCGACAGGGGTACCCCGAGCAGTACTTC | CASSLRQGYPEQYF | TRBV3-1/TRBV3-2 | TRBD1 | TRBJ2-7 | 14 | few
TGTGCCAGCCAAACAGGGGGCAGAACAGGGGCCAACGTCCTGACTTTC | CASQTGGRTGANVLTF | TRBV5-4 | TRBD1 | TRBJ2-6 | 16 | -
TGTGCCAGCAGCTTTGAGACAGGGGTGGCCGCTTTCTTT | CASSFETGVAAFF | TRBV11-2 | TRBD1 | TRBJ1-1 | 13 | -
TGCAGCGTGGCGGGGGCCAATCAGCCCCAGCATTTT | CSVAGANQPQHF | TRBV29-1 | - | TRBJ1-5 | 12 | few
TGTGCCAGCAGCGCTCGACCAGGAGGCTCCTACAATGAGCAGTTCTTC | CASSARPGGSYNEQFF | TRBV9 | - | TRBJ2-1 | 16 | few
TGTGCCAGCAGTATGTTGGGACAGATAACGGGGGAGACCCAGTACTTC | CASSMLGQITGETQYF | TRBV2 | TRBD1 | TRBJ2-5 | 16 | -
TGTGCCAGCAGCTTAGCGGCTCAGCCCCAGCATTTT | CASSLAAQPQHF | TRBV7-2 | - | TRBJ1-5 | 12 | -
TGTGCCAGCAGCTTCCGACAGTTATCCTCTGGGGCCAACGTCCTGACTTTC | CASSFRQLSSGANVLTF | TRBV5-4 | - | TRBJ2-6 | 17 | once
TGTGCCACCAGCCCTAGGACAGGGAGCGAGCAGTACTTC | CATSPRTGSEQYF | TRBV15 | TRBD1 | TRBJ2-7 | 13 | -